This T cell receptor (beta chain) appears in the sequencing data of a study of T cell responses to AZD1222 COVID-19 vaccine. Produced via immunoSEQ multiplex PCR; TCRdb's table is partial and in-frame only. The sample contains 75,000 to 95,000 clones, more than 70% of which appear only once. Concerning this clone itself: As yet, its antigen is unknown.

Study-level results: After the peak T cell response, and only then, were repertoires sampled. Seropositive status at baseline applied to only a handful of AZD1222 recipients.

In germline, CDR1 is LGHNA, CDR2 YNFKEQ. The CDR3 totals 15 residues. Trimming shortened V by 4 bases and J by 2 bases, and 9 bases separated the two germline ends. This clonotype originated in an adult in good health. The material was peripheral blood, obtained on day 0 of AZD1222 vaccination. V usage is TRBV4-2 and J usage is TRBJ2-6; no reliable D call. In nucleotides, the CDR3 is TGTGCCAGCAGCCCCCGCGAGCCTGGGGCCAACGTCCTGACTTTC. It specifies CASSPREPGANVLTF.